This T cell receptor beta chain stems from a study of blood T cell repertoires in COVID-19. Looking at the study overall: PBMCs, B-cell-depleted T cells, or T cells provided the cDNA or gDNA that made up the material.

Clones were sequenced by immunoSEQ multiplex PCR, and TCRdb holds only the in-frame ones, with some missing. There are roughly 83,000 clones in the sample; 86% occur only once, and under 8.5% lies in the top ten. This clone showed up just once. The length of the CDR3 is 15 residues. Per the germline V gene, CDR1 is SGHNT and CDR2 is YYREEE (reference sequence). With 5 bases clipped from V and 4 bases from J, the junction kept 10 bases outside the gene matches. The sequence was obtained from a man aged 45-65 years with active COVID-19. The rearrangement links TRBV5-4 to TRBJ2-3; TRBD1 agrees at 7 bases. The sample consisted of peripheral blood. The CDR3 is CASRVQGNGADTQYF. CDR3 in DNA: TGTGCCAGCAGGGTACAGGGGAACGGCGCAGATACGCAGTATTTT. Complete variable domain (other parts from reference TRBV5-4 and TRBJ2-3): ETGVTQSPTHLIKTRGQQVTLRCSSQSGHNTVSWYQQALGQGPQFIFQYYREEENGRGNFPPRFSGLQFPNYSSELNVNALELDDSALYLCASRVQGNGADTQYFGPGTRLTVL.